Here is one TCR beta chain with its context. Its cognate antigen is unknown. The data stem from a study of response to subunit inactivated influenza vaccine. TCRdb ran MiXCR on the RT-PCR reads and lists one entry per CDR3 protein. The table has a few hundred thousand distinct CDR3 sequences, roughly 22% seen once. Germline V lookup: CDR1 SEHNR, CDR2 FQNEAQ (reference sequence). Deletions cut 2 bases from V and 6 bases from J, with 10 bases between. The CDR3 consists of 13 residues. The study, taken as a whole, reports: Authors suggested each seasonal influenza vaccination recruits few new T cells.

This TCR was sampled from a man between 50 and 70 years old who received an inactivated influenza vaccine. The chain links TRBV7-9 to TRBJ1-2; weak D call: TRBD1 (6 bases). The sample was PBMCs from blood, taken 21 months after vaccination. Written as DNA, the CDR3 is TGTGCCAGCAGCTTAAGCCAGGGGAATGGCTACACCTTC. Amino acids: CASSLSQGNGYTF.